The 13 T cell receptor beta chains presented below share a single source sample, sequenced in a study of T cell responses to AZD1222 COVID-19 vaccine. Sequencing used immunoSEQ multiplex PCR; TCRdb keeps in-frame clones, though not all of them. The profile shows 150,000 to 180,000 clones, approximately 90% of them singletons. The sample in question was peripheral blood, obtained on day 0 of AZD1222 vaccination. These receptors were taken from an adult in good health.

This chain joins TRBV28 and TRBJ2-2; TRBD1 might be the D (6 bases). This CDR3 comprises 11 residues. V gave up 5 bases and J gave up 15 bases, with 13 bases separating them. Germline V gene sequence: CDR1 MDHEN, CDR2 SYDVKM. The chain's CDR3 is CASSDSGVLFF. The CDR3 nucleotides are TGTGCCAGCAGTGATTCAGGGGTATTGTTTTTT.

This clone was found once. V and J are TRBV28 and TRBJ1-3; 7 bases line up with TRBD1. With V trimmed by 3 bases and J by 2 bases, 13 bases remained unmatched. The germline V gene has CDR1 MDHEN and CDR2 SYDVKM. This CDR3 is 18 amino acids long. This CDR3 is CASSFQTATGLAGNTIYF. CDR3 DNA sequence: TGTGCCAGCAGTTTCCAGACAGCGACAGGGCTTGCTGGAAACACCATATATTTT.

The CDR3 is CASSFRLNTEAFF. As DNA, the CDR3 is TGTGCCAGCAGTTTCCGGCTGAACACTGAAGCTTTCTTT. This chain uses TRBV12-3 or TRBV12-4 with TRBJ1-1; D gene unclear. The CDR3 has 13 amino acids. V was pared by 3 bases and J by 0 bases, with 5 bases between.

As DNA, the CDR3 is TGTGCCAGTAGCCCCATAATTTTAGGGGGTAGCACAGATACGCAGTATTTT. Protein product: CASSPIILGGSTDTQYF. The gene calls are TRBV19 and TRBJ2-3; TRBD1 is a possible D gene (6 bases). Germline assignment: CDR1 LNHDA and CDR2 SQIVND (reference sequence). Between the trimmed V and J ends, which lost 6 bases and 0 bases, there was a span of 19 bases. The CDR3 has 17 amino acids.

The chain uses TRBV2 and TRBJ1-5; 8 bases match TRBD1. V shed 6 bases and J 3 bases; nucleotides not matched to a gene: 7. The length of the CDR3 is 15 residues. Germline loops: CDR1 SNHLY, CDR2 FYNNEI. CDR3 loop: CASSQGAGVNQPQHF. The CDR3 DNA reads TGTGCCAGCAGCCAGGGGGCAGGAGTCAATCAGCCCCAGCATTTT.

The chain has TRBV28 and TRBJ2-1, with 15 bases lining up with TRBD2. The germline V gene has CDR1 MDHEN and CDR2 SYDVKM. This CDR3 region has 15 residues. J was trimmed by 8 bases and V by 2 bases; bases with no gene match: 1. Written as DNA, the CDR3 is TGTGCCAGCAGTTTAGGACTAGCGGGAGGGTATGAGCAGTTCTTC. As protein: CASSLGLAGGYEQFF.

This sequence joins TRBV7-2 and TRBJ1-1, with TRBD1 as a possible D gene (5 bases). The CDR3 loop spans 14 amino acids. Trimming took 3 bases from V and 0 from J, leaving 8 bases between them. CDR1 is SGHTA and CDR2 is FQGNSA in the germline V gene. The CDR3 loop is CASSFVQVNTEAFF. The CDR3 DNA follows: TGTGCCAGCAGCTTTGTACAGGTGAACACTGAAGCTTTCTTT.

This clone has a handful of counts. The chain couples TRBV6-2 or TRBV6-3 to TRBJ1-5; 11 bases line up with TRBD1. Germline lookup yields CDR1 MNHEY and CDR2 SVGEGT. V lost 2 bases to trimming and J lost 6 bases; unmatched junction nucleotides: 6. The CDR3 consists of 16 residues. CDR3 region: CASSYPGQGARQPQHF. The DNA for the CDR3 is TGTGCCAGCAGTTACCCAGGACAGGGGGCTCGTCAGCCCCAGCATTTT.

The chain employs TRBV7-3 and TRBJ2-1; D may be TRBD2 (5 bases). CDR3 length: 16 residues. In germline, CDR1 is SGHTA, CDR2 FQGTGA. The V and J ends lost 0 bases and 0 bases respectively, with 9 bases between them. CDR3 in amino acids: CASSLTGESSYNEQFF. The CDR3 DNA reads as TGTGCCAGCAGCTTAACCGGGGAAAGCTCCTACAATGAGCAGTTCTTC.

The count of this clone is one. The V gene is TRBV11-2, the J gene TRBJ2-1; tentative D call: TRBD1 (5 bases). The CDR3 consists of 15 residues. Germline loops: CDR1 SGHAT, CDR2 FQNNGV. V was clipped by 6 bases and J by 0 bases, with 12 bases between them. The DNA for the CDR3 is TGTGCCAGCAGGAGACAGTCTAGCTCCTACAATGAGCAGTTCTTC. Its translation is CASRRQSSSYNEQFF.

This chain joins TRBV6-4 and TRBJ1-3, with 9 bases that match TRBD1. After removal of 6 bases from V and 0 bases from J, the junction contained 6 bases not matched to a gene. In germline, CDR1 is MRHNA, CDR2 SNTAGT. The length of the CDR3 is 16 residues. The CDR3 DNA follows: TGTGCCAGCAGGACCGGACAGGGGAGCTCTGGAAACACCATATATTTT. Amino acid sequence: CASRTGQGSSGNTIYF.

This clone has just one count. The V gene is TRBV14, the J gene TRBJ1-6; D perhaps matches TRBD1 (6 bases). Germline V lookup: CDR1 SGHDN, CDR2 FVKESK. The CDR3 is made up of 19 amino acids. The V gene lost 0 bases and the J gene lost 9 bases, with 24 bases spanning the gap. The CDR3 sequence: CASSQDWVSPSGHFSPLHF. For the CDR3, the DNA is TGTGCCAGCAGCCAAGATTGGGTCTCCCCCTCGGGACACTTTTCACCCCTCCACTTT. Supplemented by reference TRBV14 and TRBJ1-6, the full variable domain reads EAGVTQFPSHSVIEKGQTVTLRCDPISGHDNLYWYRRVMGKEIKFLLHFVKESKQDESGMPNNRFLAERTGGTYSTLKVQPAELEDSGVYFCASSQDWVSPSGHFSPLHFGNGTRLTVT.

The gene calls are TRBV19 and TRBJ1-5; a possible D gene is TRBD1 (6 bases). CDR3 length: 14 amino acids. Trimming took off 7 bases at V and 9 bases at J, with 19 bases between the two ends. Per germline, CDR1 LNHDA and CDR2 SQIVND (reference sequence). CDR3 sequence: CASTTDRLGRPQHF. CDR3 sequence (DNA): TGTGCCAGTACCACCGACAGGCTCGGTCGGCCCCAGCATTTT.